This T cell receptor (beta chain) was documented in a study of T-cell reconstitution after alpha-beta-depleted transplantation in children. Unique molecular identifiers were incorporated during preparation of the TCRbeta library. TCRdb independently ran MiXCR on the PCR reads; one entry per CDR3 protein. The table has 450,000 to 600,000 distinct CDR3 sequences, about 11% seen once. Findings and caveats of the study: By one year post-transplant, T-cell counts and diversity largely arose from T cells that were newly produced. Several hundred expanded graft clones reportedly gave rise to the alpha-beta T cells present about two months after transplant. Several patients had high TCRbeta diversity at day 60; it came from surviving recipient T cells and thymic progenitors.

The V end lost 5 bases, the J end lost 0 bases, and 10 bases lay between the germline ends. The length of the CDR3 is 14 residues. Germline V lookup: CDR1 SGHTA, CDR2 FQGNSA. Notes on this clonotype: Its antigen is unknown.

The sequences come from PBMCs, collected before TCRalphabeta/CD19-depleted stem cell transplant. V is TRBV7-2 and J is TRBJ2-5; D remains unclear. The clonotype comes from a child aged 2 to 10 with inherited bone marrow failure, due to receive a stem cell transplant. CDR3 protein: CASSQTRDQETQYF. The CDR3 DNA reads TGTGCCAGCAGCCAGACGCGCGACCAAGAGACCCAGTACTTC.